Presented here are 9 T cell receptor beta chains from one specimen sequenced in a study of shared T cell receptors in the human thymus. Clones were read by immunoSEQ multiplex PCR, and TCRdb kept only the in-frame ones, dropping some. The sample has about 610,000 clones, around 87% seen once. The data also belong to a second study, concerning human thymus T cells.

The sequenced sample consisted of thymocytes. All receptors derive from a boy under three years old with a congenital heart defect.

This chain links TRBV29-1 with TRBJ2-7; TRBD1 matches at 8 bases. CDR3 length: 13 amino acids. J gave up 2 bases and V 6 bases, and 6 bases lay outside the gene matches. Germline CDR1 and CDR2: SQVTM and ANQGSEA. The CDR3: CSVARGPPYEQYF. The CDR3 nucleotides read TGCAGCGTCGCCAGGGGGCCCCCCTACGAGCAGTACTTC.

J is TRBJ2-4 and V is TRBV7-2, with D possibly matching TRBD2 (5 bases). V lost 5 bases to trimming and J lost 2 bases, with 13 bases between them. Germline CDR1 SGHTA, CDR2 FQGNSA. CDR3 size: 15 residues. The DNA for the CDR3 is TGTGCCAGCAGCGCACCGGGAAAACCCAAAAACATTCAGTACTTC. It is translated as CASSAPGKPKNIQYF.

V usage is TRBV18 and J usage is TRBJ1-1, with D perhaps TRBD1 (6 bases). Germline V lookup: CDR1 KGHSH, CDR2 LQKENI. CDR3 size: 19 residues. V shed 3 bases and J shed 0 bases, with 23 bases lying between them. In DNA form, the CDR3 reads TGTGCCAGCTCACCCGCCCGAGTGCCCGCCGGGACATTGAACACTGAAGCTTTCTTT. Protein product: CASSPARVPAGTLNTEAFF. Looking up the rest from reference TRBV18 and TRBJ1-1 gives the full variable domain: NAGVMQNPRHLVRRRGQEARLRCSPMKGHSHVYWYRQLPEEGLKFMVYLQKENIIDESGMPKERFSAEFPKEGPSILRIQQVVRGDSAAYFCASSPARVPAGTLNTEAFFGQGTRLTVV.

The rearrangement joins TRBV20-1 to TRBJ1-2; D is unclear. CDR1 DFQATT and CDR2 SNEGSKA come from the germline V gene (reference sequence). This CDR3 spans 11 amino acids. The CDR3 sequence: CRVRGSSSYTF. CDR3 nucleotide sequence: TGCAGAGTCAGAGGATCTTCGAGCTACACCTTC.

This clone was detected only a few times. This rearrangement joins TRBV7-2 to TRBJ2-2; 8 bases line up with TRBD1. The CDR3 contains 13 residues. Germline-derived CDR1 and CDR2 are SGHTA and FQGNSA. The ends lost 4 bases at V and 7 bases at J; junction bases unmatched: 2. CDR3 loop: CASSCTGGGELFF. As DNA, the CDR3 is TGTGCCAGCAGCTGCACAGGGGGCGGGGAGCTGTTTTTT.

The rearrangement links TRBV28 to TRBJ2-1, with D unclear. The germline V and J ends were trimmed by 5 bases and 5 bases, with 10 bases remaining between them. Germline assignment: CDR1 MDHEN and CDR2 SYDVKM. CDR3 length: 13 amino acids. The CDR3 loop is CASSPRLDNEQFF. In nucleotides, the CDR3 is TGTGCCAGCAGTCCCCGACTTGACAATGAGCAGTTCTTC.

This sequence joins TRBV11-2 and TRBJ2-5, with 8 bases aligning to TRBD2. Unmatched junction bases numbered 10, after V lost 5 bases and J lost 5 bases. The CDR3 runs to 15 residues. CDR1 is SGHAT and CDR2 is FQNNGV in the germline V gene. The CDR3 reads CASSGRGGAEETQYF. The CDR3 nucleotides are TGTGCCAGCAGCGGCCGGGGGGGGGCAGAGGAGACCCAGTACTTC.

The CDR3 sequence is CASSVDTGAADTQYF. Written as DNA, the CDR3 is TGTGCCAGCAGCGTAGATACGGGAGCGGCAGATACGCAGTATTTT. The chain combines TRBV9 with TRBJ2-3; D may be TRBD2 (6 bases). V dropped 0 bases and J dropped 4 bases, with 12 bases sitting between them. CDR3 size: 15 residues. Germline loops: CDR1 SGDLS, CDR2 YYNGEE. Full variable domain (missing parts from reference TRBV9 and TRBJ2-3): DSGVTQTPKHLITATGQRVTLRCSPRSGDLSVYWYQQSLDQGLQFLIQYYNGEERAKGNILERFSAQQFPDLHSELNLSSLELGDSALYFCASSVDTGAADTQYFGPGTRLTVL.

The V call is TRBV5-1, the J call TRBJ2-1; TRBD2 matches at 10 bases. This CDR3 has 15 residues. Trimming at V came to 1 base and at J to 9 bases, leaving 7 bases not matched to a gene. Looked up from germline, CDR1 is SGHRS and CDR2 is YFSETQ. CDR3 sequence reads: CASSLSSSGRGEQFF. As DNA, the CDR3 is TGCGCCAGCAGCTTGAGTTCTAGCGGGAGAGGTGAGCAGTTCTTC.